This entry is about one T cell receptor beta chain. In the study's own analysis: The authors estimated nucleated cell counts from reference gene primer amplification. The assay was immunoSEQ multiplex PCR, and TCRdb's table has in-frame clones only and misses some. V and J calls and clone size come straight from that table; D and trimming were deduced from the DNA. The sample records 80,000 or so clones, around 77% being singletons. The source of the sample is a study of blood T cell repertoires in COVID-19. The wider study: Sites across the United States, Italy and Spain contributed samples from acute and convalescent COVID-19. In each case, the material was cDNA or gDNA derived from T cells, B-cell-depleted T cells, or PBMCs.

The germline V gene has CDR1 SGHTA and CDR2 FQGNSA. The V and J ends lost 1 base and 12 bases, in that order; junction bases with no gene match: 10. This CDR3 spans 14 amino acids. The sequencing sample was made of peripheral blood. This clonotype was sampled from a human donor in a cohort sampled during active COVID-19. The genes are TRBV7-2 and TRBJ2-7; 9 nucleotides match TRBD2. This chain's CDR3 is CASSLDSSGGTTYF. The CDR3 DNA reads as TGTGCCAGCAGCTTAGATAGTAGCGGGGGTACTACGTACTTC. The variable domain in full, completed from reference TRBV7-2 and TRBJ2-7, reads GAGVSQSPSNKVTEKGKDVELRCDPISGHTALYWYRQSLGQGLEFLIYFQGNSAPDKSGLPSDRFSAERTGGSVSTLTIQRTQQEDSAVYLCASSLDSSGGTTYFGPGTRLTVT.